This T cell receptor beta chain was identified during a study of early T cells in non-severe SARS-CoV-2 infection. The study, taken as a whole, reports: Using VDJdb, the matching emphasized anti-spike CD8 responses while missing private and CD4 specificities.

As to this clonotype: As yet, its antigen is unknown.

Unique molecular identifiers were affixed to single, distinct cDNA molecules. TCRdb passed the 5' RACE reads through MiXCR, listing each CDR3 protein once. The sample records fewer than 75,000 distinct CDR3 sequences, roughly a sixth being singletons. In germline, CDR1 is PRHDT, CDR2 FYEKMQ (reference sequence). The CDR3 loop spans 16 amino acids. V shed 5 bases, J shed 0 bases, and the junction held 6 bases outside the gene matches. The clonotype comes from an adult who was a healthcare worker with PCR-confirmed SARS-CoV-2 infection or an uninfected control (not recorded which). The genes are TRBV13 and TRBJ2-2; TRBD1 matches at 7 bases. The sequenced sample was whole blood, obtained at baseline. The CDR3 here is CASSLLGQPNTGELFF. CDR3 coding DNA: TGTGCCAGCAGCCTCCTGGGACAGCCGAACACCGGGGAGCTGTTTTTT.